Shown below are 3 T cell receptor beta chains from a single sample sequenced in a study of identical twins. TCRdb re-called the 5' RACE reads through MiXCR, storing one row per CDR3 protein. The sample has a few hundred thousand distinct CDR3 sequences, 20% to 25% seen once. A further study also used this sample, focusing on T cells expressing NK-cell markers.

Material for sequencing was CD4+ T cells sorted from blood. The receptors stem from a woman between 18 and 29 years old in good health.

The sample holds many counts of this clonotype. CDR3 DNA: TGTGCCAGCAGCCCTACGTGGGGCTCACCCCTCCACTTT. This gives the protein CASSPTWGSPLHF. This chain uses TRBV12-3 or TRBV12-4 with TRBJ1-6, with TRBD1 as a possible D gene (5 bases). With 6 bases removed from V and 10 bases from J, the gap between germline ends came to 13 bases. The CDR3 is 13 amino acids.

This clonotype has more than one count but fewer than ten. The chain uses TRBV7-8 and TRBJ1-2; D may be TRBD1 (6 bases). The V gene lost 2 bases and the J gene lost 4 bases, with 17 bases spanning the gap. CDR1 is SGHVS and CDR2 is FQNEAQ in the germline V gene. The CDR3 is 16 residues long. In nucleotides, the CDR3 is TGTGCCAGCAGCTTACGGGGGGGCGGGGTCCCCTATGGCTACACCTTC. This translates into CASSLRGGGVPYGYTF.

This clonotype was seen a handful of times. The chain combines TRBV5-1 with TRBJ1-6; perhaps TRBD1 as D (6 bases). Germline-derived CDR1 and CDR2 are SGHRS and YFSETQ. The length of the CDR3 is 14 residues. Deletions cut 0 bases from V and 9 bases from J, with 10 bases between. The CDR3 sequence is CASSLEGQISPLHF. CDR3 in DNA: TGCGCCAGCAGCTTGGAAGGACAGATTTCACCCCTCCACTTT.